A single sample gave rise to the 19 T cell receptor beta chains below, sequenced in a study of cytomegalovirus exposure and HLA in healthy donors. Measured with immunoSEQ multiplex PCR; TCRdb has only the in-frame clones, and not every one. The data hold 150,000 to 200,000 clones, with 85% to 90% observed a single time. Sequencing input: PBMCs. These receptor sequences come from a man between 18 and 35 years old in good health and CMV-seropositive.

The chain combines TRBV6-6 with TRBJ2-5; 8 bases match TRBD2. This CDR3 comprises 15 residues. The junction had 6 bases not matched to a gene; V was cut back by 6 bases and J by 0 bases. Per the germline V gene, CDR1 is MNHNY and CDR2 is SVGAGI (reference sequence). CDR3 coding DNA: TGTGCCAGCAGCCACCGGGGGGGGTACCAAGAGACCCAGTACTTC. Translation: CASSHRGGYQETQYF.

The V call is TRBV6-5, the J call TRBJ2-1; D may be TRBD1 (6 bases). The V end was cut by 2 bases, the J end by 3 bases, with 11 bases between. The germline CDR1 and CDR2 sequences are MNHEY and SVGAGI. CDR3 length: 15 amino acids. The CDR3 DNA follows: TGTGCCAGCAGTTACACGGGACACCGCTACAATGAGCAGTTCTTC. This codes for CASSYTGHRYNEQFF.

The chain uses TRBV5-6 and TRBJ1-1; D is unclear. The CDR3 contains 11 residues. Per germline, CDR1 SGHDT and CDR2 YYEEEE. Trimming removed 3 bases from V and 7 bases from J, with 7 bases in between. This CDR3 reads CASSSRYEAFF. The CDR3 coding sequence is TGTGCCAGCAGCTCACGCTATGAAGCTTTCTTT.

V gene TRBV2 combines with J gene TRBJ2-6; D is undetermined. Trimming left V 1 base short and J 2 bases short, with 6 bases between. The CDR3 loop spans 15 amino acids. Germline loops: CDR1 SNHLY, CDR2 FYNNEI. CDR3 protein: CASSEVTAGANVLTF. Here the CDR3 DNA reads TGTGCCAGCAGTGAAGTCACAGCTGGGGCCAACGTCCTGACTTTC.

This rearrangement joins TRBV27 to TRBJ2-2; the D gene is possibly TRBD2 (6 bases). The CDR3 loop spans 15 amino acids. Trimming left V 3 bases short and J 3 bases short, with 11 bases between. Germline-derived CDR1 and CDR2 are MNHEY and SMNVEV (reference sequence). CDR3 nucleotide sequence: TGTGCCAGCAGTTTGCGAGGAGGGGACACCGGGGAGCTGTTTTTT. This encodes CASSLRGGDTGELFF.

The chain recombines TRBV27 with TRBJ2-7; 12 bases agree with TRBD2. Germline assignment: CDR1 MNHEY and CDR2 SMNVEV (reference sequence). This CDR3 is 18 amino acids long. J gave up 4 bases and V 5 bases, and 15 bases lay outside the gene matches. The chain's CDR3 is CASSPRTSGTRKAYEQYF. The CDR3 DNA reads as TGTGCCAGCAGTCCGCGGACTAGCGGGACAAGGAAAGCATACGAGCAGTACTTC.

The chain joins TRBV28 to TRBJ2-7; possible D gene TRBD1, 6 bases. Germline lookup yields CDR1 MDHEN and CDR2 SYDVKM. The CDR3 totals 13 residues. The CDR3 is CASRQVIDYEQYF. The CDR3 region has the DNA TGTGCTTCACGACAGGTGATTGACTACGAGCAGTACTTC.

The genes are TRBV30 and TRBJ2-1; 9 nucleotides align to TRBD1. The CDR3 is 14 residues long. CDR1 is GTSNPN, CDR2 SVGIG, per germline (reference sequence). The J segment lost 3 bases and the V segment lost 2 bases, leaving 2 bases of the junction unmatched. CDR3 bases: TGTGCCTGGAGTAGGGACAGGGTCTACAATGAGCAGTTCTTC. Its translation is CAWSRDRVYNEQFF.

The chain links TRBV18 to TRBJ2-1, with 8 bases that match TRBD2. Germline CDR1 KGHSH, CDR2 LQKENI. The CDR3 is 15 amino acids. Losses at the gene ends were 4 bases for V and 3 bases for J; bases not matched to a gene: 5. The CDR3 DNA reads TGTGCCAGCTCACGAGCGGGAGATAACTACAATGAGCAGTTCTTC. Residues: CASSRAGDNYNEQFF.

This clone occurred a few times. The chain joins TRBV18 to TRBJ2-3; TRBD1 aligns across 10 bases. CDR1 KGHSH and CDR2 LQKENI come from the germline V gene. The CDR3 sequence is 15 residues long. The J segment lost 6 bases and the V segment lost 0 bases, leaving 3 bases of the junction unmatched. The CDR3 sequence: CASSPPTGGRDTQYF. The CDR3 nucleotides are TGTGCCAGCTCACCACCGACAGGGGGCAGGGATACGCAGTATTTT.

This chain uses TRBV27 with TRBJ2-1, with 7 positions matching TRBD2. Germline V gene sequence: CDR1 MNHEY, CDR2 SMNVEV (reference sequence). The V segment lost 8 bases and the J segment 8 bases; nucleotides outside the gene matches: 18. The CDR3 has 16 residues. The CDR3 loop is CASGVPGRAVYDEQFF. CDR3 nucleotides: TGTGCCAGCGGCGTCCCAGGGAGGGCAGTTTACGATGAGCAGTTCTTC.

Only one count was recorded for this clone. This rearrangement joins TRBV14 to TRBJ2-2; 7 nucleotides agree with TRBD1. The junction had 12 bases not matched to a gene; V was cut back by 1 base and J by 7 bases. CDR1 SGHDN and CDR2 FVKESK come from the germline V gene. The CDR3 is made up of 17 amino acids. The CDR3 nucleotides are TGTGCCAGCAGCCAAGGTCCCAGGGGGAAATTGATCGGGGAGCTGTTTTTT. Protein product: CASSQGPRGKLIGELFF.

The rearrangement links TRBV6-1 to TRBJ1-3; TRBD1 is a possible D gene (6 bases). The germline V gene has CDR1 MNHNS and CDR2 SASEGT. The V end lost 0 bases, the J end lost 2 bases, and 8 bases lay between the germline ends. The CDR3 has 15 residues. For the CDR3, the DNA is TGTGCCAGCAGTGAAGCTGCAGGGGCTGGAAACACCATATATTTT. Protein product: CASSEAAGAGNTIYF.

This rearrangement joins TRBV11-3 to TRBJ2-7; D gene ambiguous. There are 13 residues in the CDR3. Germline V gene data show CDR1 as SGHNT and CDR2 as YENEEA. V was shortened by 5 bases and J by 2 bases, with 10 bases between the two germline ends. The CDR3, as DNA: TGTGCCAGCAGCCTCGAGGCCCCCTACGAGCAGTACTTC. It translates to CASSLEAPYEQYF.

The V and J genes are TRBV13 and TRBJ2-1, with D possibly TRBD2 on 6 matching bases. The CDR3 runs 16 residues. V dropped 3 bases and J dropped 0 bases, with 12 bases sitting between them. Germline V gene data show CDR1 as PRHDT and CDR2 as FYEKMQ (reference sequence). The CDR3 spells CASSLDYSSSYNEQFF. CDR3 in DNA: TGTGCCAGCAGCTTGGACTATTCGAGCTCCTACAATGAGCAGTTCTTC.

The CDR3 region has the DNA TGTGCCAGCAGCCCGAAGGACAGTTCCTACGAGCAGTACTTC. The encoded protein is CASSPKDSSYEQYF. V usage is TRBV7-9 and J usage is TRBJ2-7, with D maybe TRBD1 (6 bases). Deletions cut 5 bases from V and 1 base from J, with 12 bases between. The CDR3 has 14 residues. Germline V gives CDR1 SEHNR, CDR2 FQNEAQ (reference sequence). Combining the CDR3 with reference TRBV7-9 and TRBJ2-7 gives the whole variable domain DTGVSQNPRHKITKRGQNVTFRCDPISEHNRLYWYRQTLGQGPEFLTYFQNEAQLEKSRLLSDRFSAERPKGSFSTLEIQRTEQGDSAMYLCASSPKDSSYEQYFGPGTRLTVT.

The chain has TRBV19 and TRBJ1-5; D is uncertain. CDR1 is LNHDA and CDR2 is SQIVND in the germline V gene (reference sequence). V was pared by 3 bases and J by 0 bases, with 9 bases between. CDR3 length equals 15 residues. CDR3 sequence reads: CASSITPDSNQPQHF. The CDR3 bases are TGTGCCAGTAGTATCACACCCGATAGCAATCAGCCCCAGCATTTT.

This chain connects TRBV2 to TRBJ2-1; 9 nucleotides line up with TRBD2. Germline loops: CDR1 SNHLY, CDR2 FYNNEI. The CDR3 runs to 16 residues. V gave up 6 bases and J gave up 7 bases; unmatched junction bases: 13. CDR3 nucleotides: TGTGCCAGCAGGGCTCGTTGGGCGGGAGGGCCAAATGAGCAGTTCTTC. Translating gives CASRARWAGGPNEQFF. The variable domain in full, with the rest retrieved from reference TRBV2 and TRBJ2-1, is EPEVTQTPSHQVTQMGQEVILRCVPISNHLYFYWYRQILGQKVEFLVSFYNNEISEKSEIFDDQFSVERPDGSNFTLKIRSTKLEDSAMYFCASRARWAGGPNEQFFGPGTRLTVL.

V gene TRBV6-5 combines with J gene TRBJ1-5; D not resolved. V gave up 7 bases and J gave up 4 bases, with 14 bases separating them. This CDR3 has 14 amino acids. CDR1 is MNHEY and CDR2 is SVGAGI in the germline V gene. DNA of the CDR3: TGTGCCAGCACGGGTACGAACTCAAATCAGCCCCAGCATTTT. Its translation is CASTGTNSNQPQHF.